This section outlines one TCR beta chain sequence together with its context. No antigen is known for it. Base qualities are not provided; no much larger clone lies one nucleotide away. The sample originates from a study of cytomegalovirus exposure and HLA in healthy donors (TCRdb year 2017). Some background on the complete study: According to an earlier analysis of 587 of the donors, about 170 million T cells yielded over 100 million unique TCR beta sequences and about 300 Gb of sequence data. Rather than using new phenotypic data, the later analysis identified candidate immune exposures from TCR beta sequences and from how often those sequences occurred across donors. Every repertoire in the discovery cohort had been generated on one and the same sequencing platform. To predict cytomegalovirus infection status, the study brought together high-throughput TCR immunosequencing, statistical association of individual TCRs with disease status, and machine learning. The study aimed to test whether signatures of past pathogen exposure could be identified by cataloging public T cell receptors. Typing coverage varied by locus: roughly 620-640 donors for A, B, C, DRB1 and DQB1; about 520 for DQA1; more than 600 for DPA1; about 450 for DPB1. In an earlier analysis of 500 to 650 of the donors, high-throughput TCR beta sequencing was used to judge whether each TCR beta V gene segment behaved as functional or pseudogenic. Along with the roughly 670-subject first cohort, a separate validation cohort of around 120 different subjects was used. In a later genetic analysis, genome-wide SNP genotypes for about 55% of the 666 donors were used, and that subset was treated as a discovery cohort. Class I and class II HLA loci were covered by the typing at four-digit resolution. Donor age, sex, ethnicity and CMV serostatus were collected together with the repertoire data. Among almost 400 genotyped donors of the cohort, an average of about 240,000 unique TCR beta nucleotide sequences were sequenced per donor, roughly 20% of them non-productive. A later analysis re-examined previously published TCR beta repertoires from about 700 donors and added high-resolution HLA genotyping to investigate patterns of TCR occurrence. Five DR-DQ haplotypes were handled as single units for association and clustering because linkage in the cohort was strong. Approximately 310 gigabases of sequencing data and around 85 million unique TCR sequences made up an early release that covered approximately 620 HLA-typed donors. Of the roughly 400 genotyped donors, less than 90% were placed in the genetic ancestry cluster associated with self-reported Caucasian donors. The study used immunosequencing to profile the T cell repertoires of several hundred subjects and linked those repertoires to cytomegalovirus serostatus. What the authors observed across the whole study: In a later analysis, HLA-associated TCR beta chains showed more clonal expansion and lower generation probabilities than non-associated chains that were equally common. In a later analysis, most CMV-associated TCR beta chains were found to appear HLA-restricted, with HLA associations seemingly driven largely by CMV exposure. This cohort had only TCR beta chains sequenced, and the lack of alpha or paired-chain data limited which features could be detected. Broadly in line with IMGT annotations, most TCR beta V segments showed up in productive rearrangements about 87% or about 30% of the time in an earlier analysis of several hundred of the donors. The sequencing pipeline was judged likely to have produced a cluster of highly shared sequence variants as a technical artifact. The earlier analysis of some 560 of the donors excluded 15 to 20 rarely observed V segments, including chromosome 9 orphons, because counts were too low. Because some donors lacked HLA typing at each locus, the association tests relied only on the typed subset. In both the original and validation cohorts, the classifier was reported to diagnose cytomegalovirus status with high specificity and sensitivity. Strong co-occurrence of HLA alleles, especially DR and DQ, made assigning TCR associations to individual alleles difficult. The study gave a list of 150 to 200 TCR beta chains associated with cytomegalovirus. The 87-base-pair reads could not distinguish some IMGT-functional V segments, including TRBV6-2 and TRBV6-3, so those segments were excluded. In a later analysis, the rate of TCR association differed among HLA loci, with DRB1 alleles having the most associated TCRs and HLA-C alleles having the fewest. Linkage disequilibrium might explain the correlated functional status among segregating V segments, but an unknown experimental factor could not be ruled out. Immune exposure information for the cohort was limited to CMV serostatus. Sequencing depth was assumed to be roughly uniform across donors in the presence/absence analyses, though that assumption may not hold. A later genetic analysis associated a missense DCLRE1C variant with V-gene and J-gene trimming of TCR beta chains, and an independent cohort replicated the association. According to a later genetic analysis, donors in an Asian-associated ancestry cluster had fewer N-insertions in productive TCRs than the approximately 700-donor mean. Most TCR sequences were seen in very few donors, while some public TCRs were found in many individuals. The authors suggested that the approach could potentially be extended to other disease states and immunological phenotypes. Specific HLA alleles were associated with 15,000 to 20,000 TCR beta sequences at a false discovery rate of 0.05 in a later analysis. A later analysis reported that several top co-occurrence clusters appeared linked to parvovirus B19, influenza, CMV and Epstein-Barr virus. In vitro tests confirmed that three of the cytomegalovirus-associated TCR beta chains recognize cytomegalovirus antigens. A further reported finding was that TCR beta sequences accurately predicted the HLA-A and HLA-B alleles for most subjects in the first cohort.

Library preparation was by the immunoSEQ multiplex PCR assay. For the multiplex PCR, a mixture combining 60 forward primers for TCR Vbeta segments and 13 reverse primers for TCR Jbeta segments was used. The CDR3 region of rearranged TCR beta genes was amplified from genomic DNA by a multiplex PCR assay. The amplified TCR beta libraries were sequenced on the Illumina HiSeq System as 87-base-pair reads. Per the authors' processing: A later analysis tallied around 87 million unique TCR beta chains across the 600 to 700 repertoires, and about 12 million of those chains were shared by two or more donors. To remove PCR and sequencing errors, raw reads were error-corrected and collapsed into unique sequences using a nearest-neighbor algorithm that merged closely related sequences. To assign V, D and J gene segments, CDR3 sequences were aligned to IMGT reference sequences. For a sequence to be retained, a match of at least six nucleotides to both a V gene segment and a J gene segment was required. Rearrangements were classified as productive when the CDR3 lacked stop codons and remained in frame with V and J, and all other rearrangements were classified as non-productive. CDR3 was defined according to IMGT convention as the region running from the second conserved V-encoded cysteine to the conserved J-encoded phenylalanine. Sequences without an unambiguous match to a single V gene segment were excluded from the earlier analysis of 500 to 700 of the donors. In an earlier analysis of 450 to 700 of the donors, V segments were called functional above 56.7% productive rearrangements and were called segregating when the between-donor standard deviation exceeded 5%. A statistical classification framework was built to diagnose cytomegalovirus status from the catalog of TCR beta chain sequences. In a later analysis, V and J genes were assigned by comparing TCR nucleotide sequences against IMGT/GENE-DB human TR gene sequences. Using the TCRdist pipeline, a later analysis assigned CDR3 sequences along with most-parsimonious VDJ recombination scenarios. A later analysis defined each TCR beta chain by its CDR3 amino acid sequence plus V-gene family, and excluded reads lacking a unique V-gene family. To address suspected cross-contamination and a sequencing artifact, a later analysis removed approximately 590 highly shared, low-generation-probability nucleotide sequences. A later analysis calculated a clonal expansion index for each public chain from normalized within-repertoire ranks of inferred template counts. In a later analysis, generation probabilities were computed with a VDJ recombination model fitted to out-of-frame rearrangements, and the resulting probabilities were checked against IGoR. In a later analysis, TCR-TCR, TCR-HLA and TCR-CMV co-occurrence was scored with hypergeometric tests, and a repertoire-size bias correction was applied to TCR pairs. A later analysis estimated false discovery rates by permuting HLA or CMV assignments 20 times. In a later analysis, co-occurring TCRs were grouped using DBSCAN, and TCRdist sequence similarity was added for clustering within HLA-allele-positive subsets. For co-occurrence clustering, repertoires with fewer than 30,000 or more than 120,000 public chains were excluded, along with four to six repertoires with anomalous nucleotide sharing. TCRdb provides this immuneACCESS table in a form limited to in-frame rearrangements. Some clones are lacking; in checked studies, under half of them reflect an unresolved V gene, and why the rest are absent is not known. The DNA was the basis for D and trimming; V, J and clone size are from that table. Present in this sample are approximately 89,000 clones, around 73% of which were seen just once. Around 1.3% of the sample is in the top ten clones.

CDR1 and CDR2, per the germline V gene, are WSHSY and SAAADI. The junction shows trimming of 7 bases on V and 3 bases on J, and the gene matches do not reach 5 bases of it. The CDR3 has 14 amino acids, counting the end cysteine and phenylalanine. Only the CDR3 DNA stays, 42 bases, in frame from base 1. The cohort was made up of approximately 670 healthy bone marrow donors. At the time of sampling, all cohort members were nominally healthy, though unrecorded immune exposures were likely present. The donor was CMV seronegative and belonged to the group of 352 seronegative cohort members. Each donor provided a peripheral blood sample, and peripheral blood mononuclear cells were used for TCR beta sequencing. Genomic DNA was extracted from the blood cell samples with the Qiagen DNeasy Blood Extraction Kit.

The V gene is TRBV10-2 and the J gene is TRBJ2-5; a stretch of 10 junction bases matches TRBD1. The sequence derives from a female donor in good health and CMV-seronegative. The sample taken for sequencing was PBMCs. For the CDR3, the sequence is CASKLGTGEETQYF. The bases read TGCGCCAGCAAACTCGGGACAGGGGAAGAGACCCAGTACTTC.